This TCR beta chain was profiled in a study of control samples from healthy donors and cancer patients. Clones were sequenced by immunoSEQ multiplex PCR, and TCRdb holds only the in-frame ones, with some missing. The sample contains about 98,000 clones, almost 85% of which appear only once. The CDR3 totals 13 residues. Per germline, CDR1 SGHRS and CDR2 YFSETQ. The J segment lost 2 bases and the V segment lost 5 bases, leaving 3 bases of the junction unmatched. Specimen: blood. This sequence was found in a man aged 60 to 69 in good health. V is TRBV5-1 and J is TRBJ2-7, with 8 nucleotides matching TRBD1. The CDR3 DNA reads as TGCGCCAGCAGTTCGGACAGGGCCTACGAGCAGTACTTC. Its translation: CASSSDRAYEQYF.